A single sample is the source of the 23 T cell receptor beta chains below, sequenced in a study of OX40 agonist ivuxolimab in advanced cancers. TCRdb's table, derived via immunoSEQ multiplex PCR, lists solely in-frame clones and lacks some. The sample contains 98,000 or so clones, roughly nine tenths of which appear only once. Material: CD4+ or CD8+ T cells sorted from blood, obtained in a trial of the OX40 agonist ivuxolimab. The receptor source for this set is an adult with an advanced solid tumor such as melanoma, head and neck, liver or kidney cancer.

A single count supports this clone. The V gene is TRBV2, the J gene TRBJ2-3; D possibly corresponds to TRBD2 (6 bases). Germline V gene sequence: CDR1 SNHLY, CDR2 FYNNEI. The length of the CDR3 is 11 residues. Trimming stripped 11 bases from V and 3 bases from J, with 9 bases between. For the CDR3, the DNA is TGTGCCGTACGGGAGACAGATACGCAGTATTTT. It yields the protein CAVRETDTQYF.

The chain recombines TRBV4-3 with TRBJ2-1, with 10 bases that match TRBD2. The junction had 6 bases not matched to a gene; V was cut back by 0 bases and J by 7 bases. The CDR3 runs 16 residues. Germline V gene data show CDR1 as LGHNA and CDR2 as YSLEER. Here the CDR3 DNA reads TGCGCCAGCAGCCAAGATCCTAGCGGGAGTCGGAATGAGCAGTTCTTC. It yields the protein CASSQDPSGSRNEQFF.

This chain links TRBV27 with TRBJ2-5; D perhaps matches TRBD1 (5 bases). Trimming cost V 5 bases and J 2 bases, with 15 bases left between them. The length of the CDR3 is 15 residues. CDR1 is MNHEY, CDR2 SMNVEV, per germline (reference sequence). CDR3 in DNA: TGTGCCAGCAGTACCTGGACAACCTTTCAAGAGACCCAGTACTTC. This translates into CASSTWTTFQETQYF.

The CDR3 DNA is TGTGCCAGCAGCCAAGCGGCTCGAAGCGGGGGCGGGGAGCTGTTTTTT. It encodes CASSQAARSGGGELFF. The rearrangement links TRBV4-2 to TRBJ2-2; 8 nucleotides align to TRBD2. Germline trimming cut 1 base from V and 7 bases from J; bases unmatched to any gene: 8. The CDR3 runs 16 residues. CDR1 and CDR2 (germline): LGHNA, YNFKEQ.

The V call is TRBV30, the J call TRBJ2-3; the D call may be TRBD1 or TRBD2 (6 bases each). The CDR3 consists of 14 residues. Germline-derived CDR1 and CDR2 are GTSNPN and SVGIG (reference sequence). Trimming cost V 2 bases and J 2 bases, with 11 bases left between them. The CDR3 bases are TGTGCCTGGAGTCACGGGGGCTTCACAGATACGCAGTATTTT. It translates to CAWSHGGFTDTQYF.

J is TRBJ2-3 and V is TRBV5-4, with D perhaps being TRBD1 or TRBD2 (6 bases each). Trimming pared 2 bases from V and 8 bases from J, leaving 18 bases between. This CDR3 spans 15 amino acids. The germline V gene has CDR1 SGHNT and CDR2 YYREEE (reference sequence). The DNA for the CDR3 is TGTGCCAGCAGCTTTGGAGGGGGGCCCCCGGGTACGCAGTATTTT. Translation: CASSFGGGPPGTQYF.

This rearrangement joins TRBV6-5 to TRBJ1-2; a weak D match, TRBD1 (6 bases). The germline CDR1 and CDR2 sequences are MNHEY and SVGAGI. This CDR3 has 15 amino acids. The V gene lost 4 bases and the J gene lost 7 bases, with 19 bases spanning the gap. Here the CDR3 DNA reads TGTGCCAGCAGTTCCTGGGACACAAGAACATCTGGCTACACCTTC. Translated, it gives CASSSWDTRTSGYTF.

The chain recombines TRBV6-5 with TRBJ1-4; D is undetermined. V was pared by 6 bases and J by 0 bases, with 8 bases between. CDR3 length: 14 residues. CDR1 is MNHEY, CDR2 SVGAGI, per germline. The CDR3 here is CASRAEATNEKLFF. In DNA, the CDR3 is TGTGCCAGCAGAGCGGAAGCAACTAATGAAAAACTGTTTTTT.

The rearrangement joins TRBV4-3 to TRBJ1-4; D is possibly TRBD1 (6 bases). Trimming cost V 4 bases and J 7 bases, with 16 bases left between them. Germline V gene lookup returns CDR1 LGHNA and CDR2 YSLEER. The CDR3 is 15 amino acids. DNA for the CDR3: TGCGCCAGCAGCCCTCGCCCCGGACAGAGTGAAAAACTGTTTTTT. Amino acid sequence: CASSPRPGQSEKLFF.

This rearrangement joins TRBV4-3 to TRBJ2-6, with D maybe TRBD2 (5 bases). Germline CDR1 LGHNA, CDR2 YSLEER. This CDR3 spans 15 amino acids. Trimming stripped 0 bases from V and 13 bases from J, with 16 bases between. CDR3 loop: CASSQDAVAREVLTF. The CDR3 nucleotides read TGCGCCAGCAGCCAAGACGCTGTAGCGCGCGAAGTCCTGACTTTC.

The gene calls are TRBV11-2 and TRBJ2-7; D possibly corresponds to TRBD2 (6 bases). V lost 2 bases and J 5 bases, leaving 19 bases between the germline ends. The CDR3 spans 16 residues. The germline gives CDR1 SGHAT, CDR2 FQNNGV. The CDR3 DNA is TGTGCCAGCAGCTTAAGGGTCTGGGCGGGATTGAACGAGCAGTACGTC. Its translation: CASSLRVWAGLNEQYV.

The J gene is TRBJ2-3, the V gene TRBV7-9, with 14 bases aligning to TRBD2. This CDR3 contains 15 residues. Germline V CDR1 and CDR2: SEHNR, FQNEAQ (reference sequence). V gave up 5 bases and J gave up 7 bases; unmatched junction bases: 5. The CDR3 DNA reads as TGTGCCAGCAGCCCGGGACTAGCGGGAGAAAATACGCAGTATTTT. Encoded protein: CASSPGLAGENTQYF.

This clone appeared once. The gene calls are TRBV6-1 and TRBJ2-3; weak D call: TRBD1 (5 bases). CDR1 and CDR2 (germline): MNHNS, SASEGT. V dropped 8 bases and J dropped 4 bases, with 10 bases sitting between them. This CDR3 spans 12 amino acids. The CDR3 here is CASQGEADTQYF. CDR3 coding DNA: TGTGCCAGCCAGGGTGAGGCAGATACGCAGTATTTT.

The chain joins TRBV6-6 to TRBJ2-7; no clear D gene. Trimming removed 5 bases at V and 6 bases at J, with 14 bases between. Germline-derived CDR1 and CDR2 are MNHNY and SVGAGI (reference sequence). The CDR3 totals 13 residues. CDR3 protein: CASSPAHSAEQYV. CDR3 in DNA: TGTGCCAGCAGTCCCGCTCATTCCGCCGAGCAGTACGTC.

This chain uses TRBV18 with TRBJ2-1, with D hard to call. Germline assignment: CDR1 KGHSH and CDR2 LQKENI. V was cut by 0 bases and J by 0 bases, with 9 bases left in between. The CDR3 sequence is 16 residues long. For the CDR3, the DNA is TGTGCCAGCTCACCACCGGGCGGTAGCTCCTACAATGAGCAGTTCTTC. Translation gives CASSPPGGSSYNEQFF. The whole variable domain, remainder taken from reference TRBV18 and TRBJ2-1, is NAGVMQNPRHLVRRRGQEARLRCSPMKGHSHVYWYRQLPEEGLKFMVYLQKENIIDESGMPKERFSAEFPKEGPSILRIQQVVRGDSAAYFCASSPPGGSSYNEQFFGPGTRLTVL.

The chain employs TRBV5-1 and TRBJ1-4, with a weak D call TRBD1 (5 bases). This CDR3 has 16 residues. CDR1 is SGHRS and CDR2 is YFSETQ in the germline V gene. Trimming cost V 5 bases and J 0 bases, with 14 bases left between them. The chain's CDR3 is CASSPLDSATNEKLFF. The DNA for the CDR3 is TGCGCCAGCAGTCCCCTAGACAGTGCAACTAATGAAAAACTGTTTTTT.

This chain connects TRBV10-3 to TRBJ2-2; the match to TRBD2 covers 9 bases. Germline V gene sequence: CDR1 ENHRY, CDR2 SYGVKD. J lost 5 bases, V lost 3 bases, and 7 bases had no gene match. The CDR3 runs 16 residues. The CDR3 DNA is TGTGCCATCAGTGATTATAGCGGGAGTAAGACCGGGGAGCTGTTTTTT. Its protein is CAISDYSGSKTGELFF.

The chain carries TRBV6-5 and TRBJ1-5; unclear D gene. V lost 7 bases to trimming and J lost 1 base, with 8 bases between them. CDR3 length equals 13 residues. Per germline, CDR1 MNHEY and CDR2 SVGAGI. CDR3 bases: TGTGCCAGCAAAGCGAGGAGCAATCAGCCCCAGCATTTT. Its translation is CASKARSNQPQHF.

The J gene is TRBJ2-2, the V gene TRBV27; 8 bases agree with TRBD1. The CDR3 is 17 residues long. CDR1 and CDR2 from the germline V gene are MNHEY and SMNVEV (reference sequence). Trimming cost V 1 base and J 7 bases; bases outside gene matches: 11. CDR3 coding DNA: TGTGCCAGCAGTTTATTGGGGCAGGGGGCGAATGGCGGGGAGCTGTTTTTT. Translation: CASSLLGQGANGGELFF.

This clone came up once. The V gene is TRBV5-5, the J gene TRBJ2-7, with no clear D. CDR1 is SGHKS, CDR2 YYEKEE, per germline (reference sequence). This CDR3 spans 15 amino acids. Trimming shortened V by 0 bases and J by 2 bases, and 12 bases separated the two germline ends. The CDR3 DNA sequence: TGTGCCAGCAGCTTGGCCTTACAGTTCCCCTACGAGCAGTACTTC. Translating it yields CASSLALQFPYEQYF.

The V and J genes are TRBV5-1 and TRBJ1-3, with D possibly matching TRBD1 (6 bases). Trimming removed 4 bases from V and 1 base from J, with 9 bases in between. This CDR3 comprises 14 residues. Germline CDR1 and CDR2: SGHRS and YFSETQ. The CDR3 DNA sequence: TGCGCCAGCAGCGCACAGGGATCTGGAAACACCATATATTTT. Encoded protein: CASSAQGSGNTIYF.

Concerning this clone: In this CDR3 the conserved last residue, phenylalanine or tryptophan, is missing, so a read error is likely. The DNA is left out, because the CDR3 cannot be placed on it with certainty; the CDR3 is given as TCRdb lists it. V and J are TRBV6-1 and TRBJ1-1; the table names TRBD1, a call not compared with the DNA. The CDR3 is 11 residues long, ends included. Looked up from germline, CDR1 is MNHNS and CDR2 is SASEGT. CDR3 sequence: CASSEGPPGHI.

The chain recombines TRBV5-4 with TRBJ2-2; D may be TRBD1 or TRBD2 (5 bases each). CDR1 and CDR2 (germline): SGHNT, YYREEE (reference sequence). CDR3 length: 16 residues. V lost 1 base and J lost 4, with 14 bases in between. Here the CDR3 reads CASSLMGELGTGELFF. CDR3 nucleotides: TGTGCCAGCAGCTTGATGGGGGAGTTGGGCACCGGGGAGCTGTTTTTT.